The T cell receptor (beta chain) under discussion was sequenced for a study of blood T cells in healthy people across ages. The authors ran a second PCR of 7 to 11 cycles using a sample-barcoded 5' primer and a J-beta primer mix. Carrying 12 random nucleotides, a template-switch adaptor labeled each individual cDNA molecule. Each CDR3 protein is one row after TCRdb ran MiXCR on the 5' RACE reads. The sample yields about 580,000 distinct CDR3 sequences, roughly 48% seen once. PBMCs, at least 7 million per sample, were isolated. V gave up 5 bases and J gave up 8 bases; unmatched junction bases: 6. From germline, CDR1 is DFQATT and CDR2 SNEGSKA (reference sequence). This CDR3 region has 14 residues. Broader study findings: Greater diversity and more naive CD4+ cells were seen in long-lived donors than in aged donors. The diversity estimates, figures obtained from one million T cells, were considered underestimates.

This clonotype was observed a handful of times. Antigen unknown. This clonotype originated in a man older than 75 in good health. This chain connects TRBV20-1 to TRBJ2-1; TRBD2 agrees at 13 bases. What was sequenced was blood. CDR3 sequence reads: CSARGLAGLDEQFF. The CDR3 nucleotides read TGCAGTGCTCGGGGACTAGCGGGGCTCGATGAGCAGTTCTTC.